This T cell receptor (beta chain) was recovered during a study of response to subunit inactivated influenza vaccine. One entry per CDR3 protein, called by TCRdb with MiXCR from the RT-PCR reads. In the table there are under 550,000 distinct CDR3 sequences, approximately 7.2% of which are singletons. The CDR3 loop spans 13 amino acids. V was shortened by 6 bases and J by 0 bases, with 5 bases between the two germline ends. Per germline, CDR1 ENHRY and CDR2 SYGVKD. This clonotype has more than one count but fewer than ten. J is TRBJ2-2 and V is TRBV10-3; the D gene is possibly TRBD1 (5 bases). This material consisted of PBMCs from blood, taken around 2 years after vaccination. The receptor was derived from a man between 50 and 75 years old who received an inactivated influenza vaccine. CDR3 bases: TGTGCCATCAGACAGGCGAACACCGGGGAGCTGTTTTTT. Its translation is CAIRQANTGELFF.